The clone carrying this T cell receptor beta chain was counted many times. Antigen unknown. This sample is drawn from a study of molecular identifiers for immune sequencing clone quantification. TCRdb independently ran MiXCR on the PCR reads; one entry per CDR3 protein. The table shows about 500,000 distinct CDR3 sequences, with about a fifth occurring only once. V was cut by 3 bases and J by 3 bases, with 17 bases left in between. CDR3 length equals 15 residues. Looked up from germline, CDR1 is DFQATT and CDR2 is SNEGSKA (reference sequence). Points from the study as a whole: Barcodes shared by identical TCR molecules could lead to underestimated sizes of highly expanded clones.

Sorting recovered naive CD8 T cells on a CD8+CD4-CCR7+CD45RA+ profile. The receptor's source is a human donor in good health. Some libraries in this study had Jurkat cell RNA spiked in. Sequences were obtained from naive CD8+ T cells from blood, with Jurkat cell RNA spiked in. Regarding subset: FACS-sorted CD8+CD4-CCR7+CD45RA+ naive T cells. This chain links TRBV20-1 with TRBJ1-1, with D perhaps matching TRBD1 (5 bases). The CDR3 coding sequence is TGCAGTGCTAGTCCCCCCGTGACAGAACACACTGAAGCTTTCTTT. This sequence encodes CSASPPVTEHTEAFF.